These T cell receptor beta chains were read from a single sample in a study of cytomegalovirus exposure and HLA in healthy donors. TCRdb's copy holds only in-frame clones and misses some; the assay was immunoSEQ multiplex PCR. Of 110,000 or so clones in the sample, approximately 69% were seen once. Sequencing was performed on PBMCs. These receptor sequences come from a woman in her thirties or forties in good health and CMV-seropositive. Each CDR3 is given with its conserved first and last residue. Each record gives: V gene, clone size, D gene, J gene, CDR3 DNA, CDR3 protein. A D gene is named only where the DNA matches it firmly. Expanded clones are given a class, and other clones once, few, many or no size at all.

TRBV18	-	-	TRBJ1-1	TGTGCCAGCTCACCACCGGCACAGGGCCTTATGAACACTGAAGCTTTCTTT	CASSPPAQGLMNTEAFF
TRBV29-1	-	TRBD1	TRBJ1-2	TGCAGTGAAACAGGGGGCTGTAACATTGTGGGGACAGGGGGCTGTGGCTACACCTTC	CSETGGCNIVGTGGCGYTF
TRBV18	-	-	TRBJ1-1	TGTGCCAGCTCACCTCTGAGTGGAGGGGCCAACACTGAAGCTTTCTTT	CASSPLSGGANTEAFF
TRBV5-1	-	-	TRBJ1-1	TGCGCCAGCAGCTTGGCCAAGCAGGGTTCAGAAGCTTTCTTT	CASSLAKQGSEAFF
TRBV5-6	-	-	TRBJ2-3	TGTGCCAGCAGCTCTCCCTCGGAGGCAGATACGCAGTATTTT	CASSSPSEADTQYF
TRBV2	once	-	TRBJ2-3	TGTGCCAGCAGTGGCCTCCAGGGGCTGAGCACAGATACGCAGTATTTT	CASSGLQGLSTDTQYF
TRBV7-2	-	-	TRBJ2-3	TGTGCCAGCAGCTTAGAAGGTAGGGGTGCAGATACGCAGTATTTT	CASSLEGRGADTQYF
TRBV4-2	-	-	TRBJ1-2	TGTGCCAGCAGCCAAGATTGGAGGGGCGCTCGTTCAGGCTACACCTTC	CASSQDWRGARSGYTF
TRBV7-3	-	TRBD2	TRBJ2-3	TGTGCCAGCAGCTTGGCGGGAGCTCCAGATACGCAGTATTTT	CASSLAGAPDTQYF
TRBV5-1	-	TRBD1	TRBJ1-1	TGCGCCAGCAGCACGGGGACAGGGGGCCCCACTGAAGCTTTCTTT	CASSTGTGGPTEAFF
TRBV5-1	-	TRBD2	TRBJ2-2	TGCGCCAGCAGCCTGGGGGGGGCCGGGGAGCTGTTTTTT	CASSLGGAGELFF
TRBV7-2	-	-	TRBJ1-3	TGTGCCAGCAGCACGTCACAGGGAACTGGAAACACCATATATTTT	CASSTSQGTGNTIYF
TRBV5-1	-	TRBD2	TRBJ2-1	TGCGCCAGCAGCCCCGGGACTAGCGGGAGGGATGAGCAGTTCTTC	CASSPGTSGRDEQFF
TRBV5-6	-	TRBD1	TRBJ1-2	TGTGCCAGCAGCTTGATGGGACAGGGTGTTAACTATGGCTACACCTTC	CASSLMGQGVNYGYTF
TRBV4-1	once	-	TRBJ2-3	TGCGCCAGCAGCCAAGTGGTGGGAGGTACGCAGTATTTT	CASSQVVGGTQYF
TRBV19	few	-	TRBJ2-2	TGTGCCAGTAGTAGGGTCAGGGGGAACACCGGGGAGCTGTTTTTT	CASSRVRGNTGELFF
TRBV27	-	TRBD2	TRBJ2-1	TGTGCCAGCAATTCTCGGACCCGACTAGCGGGGAACAATGAGCAGTTCTTC	CASNSRTRLAGNNEQFF
TRBV5-1	few	-	TRBJ1-4	TGCGCCAGCAAGAGGGCCCCGATCGCAACTAATGAAAAACTGTTTTTT	CASKRAPIATNEKLFF
TRBV7-3	-	TRBD2	TRBJ2-5	TGTGCCAGCAGCCCAGCAGGGACTAGCGGTATCCAAGAGACCCAGTACTTC	CASSPAGTSGIQETQYF
TRBV6-1	-	-	TRBJ1-5	TGTGCCAGCAGCCGGGGAGGGGGTAGCAATCAGCCCCAGCATTTT	CASSRGGGSNQPQHF
TRBV9	-	TRBD1	TRBJ1-2	TGTGCCAGCAGCGCCCACCGGGACAGGGGGGACTATGGCTACACCTTC	CASSAHRDRGDYGYTF
TRBV7-9	-	-	TRBJ1-2	TGTTCCAGCAGCTTTAACAGGGAGGGCTACACCTTC	CSSSFNREGYTF
TRBV11-3	few	-	TRBJ2-6	TGTGCCAGCAGCTTAGATCTAGTCTCTGGGGCCAACGTCCTGACTTTC	CASSLDLVSGANVLTF
TRBV11-1	-	TRBD2	TRBJ2-7	TGTGCCAGCAGCTTAGCACTAGCGGACGGTGAGCAGTACTTC	CASSLALADGEQYF
TRBV11-3	few	-	TRBJ2-7	TGTGCCAGCAGCTTAGGGGGCCCCTACGAGCAGTACTTC	CASSLGGPYEQYF
TRBV28	-	TRBD1	TRBJ1-1	TGTGCCAGCAGTTTCGAGGGGGCGCGGACTGAAGCTTTCTTT	CASSFEGARTEAFF
TRBV29-1	-	TRBD2	TRBJ2-1	TGCAGCGCGGATAGCGGGAGGGCCGGGAATGAGCAGTTCTTC	CSADSGRAGNEQFF
TRBV30	-	-	TRBJ1-4	TGTGCCTGGAGTCCTGTCTATAATGAAAAACTGTTTTTT	CAWSPVYNEKLFF
TRBV11-3	-	-	TRBJ1-6	TGTGCCAGCAGCTTAGAACGGGGTTATTCACCCCTCCACTTT	CASSLERGYSPLHF
TRBV9	few	-	TRBJ1-2	TGTGCCAGCAGCGTAGCGTGGGATGGAGGTCCGGAGGGCTACACCTTC	CASSVAWDGGPEGYTF
TRBV20-1	-	TRBD1	TRBJ2-7	TGCAGTGCCGAACACAGGGGCGAGCAGTACTTC	CSAEHRGEQYF
TRBV27	-	TRBD2	TRBJ2-3	TGTGCCAGCAGTCCTACCGTCGGACTAGCGGGGAGCACAGATACGCAGTATTTT	CASSPTVGLAGSTDTQYF
TRBV6-5	-	-	TRBJ1-1	TGTGCCAGCCAGGGGAACACTGAAGCTTTCTTT	CASQGNTEAFF
TRBV2	-	TRBD1	TRBJ1-2	TGTGCCAGCAAATCACAGGGGATAGACTATGGCTACACCTTC	CASKSQGIDYGYTF
TRBV6-1	once	TRBD2	TRBJ2-5	TGTGCCAGCAGTGAAATCCTTCGGACTAGCGGGAGTAGGGAGACCCAGTACTTC	CASSEILRTSGSRETQYF
TRBV6-5	once	TRBD1	TRBJ2-3	TGTGCCAGCAGTTACCCCCCGACAGGGGGCAGAGATACGCAGTATTTT	CASSYPPTGGRDTQYF
TRBV9	-	TRBD2	TRBJ2-5	TGTGCCAGCAGCGTAGTCGGACTAGCGGGAAGGCAAGAGACCCAGTACTTC	CASSVVGLAGRQETQYF
TRBV20-1	-	-	TRBJ2-1	TGCAGTTCTATCAGGGTGAATGAGCAGTTCTTC	CSSIRVNEQFF
TRBV7-3	few	TRBD2	TRBJ2-3	TGTGCCAGCAGCCCACGGGGGGGGGCCGATACGCAGTATTTT	CASSPRGGADTQYF
TRBV7-2	few	TRBD2	TRBJ2-7	TGTGCCAGCAGCTACCAGGCGGGAGGGGAATACGAGCAGTACTTC	CASSYQAGGEYEQYF
TRBV30	-	-	TRBJ1-1	TGTGCCTGGAACGGAGCAGTGCTGTCTGAAGCTTTCTTT	CAWNGAVLSEAFF
TRBV6-5	-	TRBD1	TRBJ1-1	TGTGCCAGCAGTCGAGGGGGCGCAGGGACTGAAGCTTTCTTT	CASSRGGAGTEAFF
TRBV19	-	TRBD2	TRBJ2-7	TGTGCCAGTAGCCCCAGGGGACTAGCGGACTCCTACGAGCAGTACTTC	CASSPRGLADSYEQYF
TRBV5-1	once	TRBD2	TRBJ2-3	TGCGCCAGCAGCTTGGCTTCCGGGACTAGCGGGGGTACGGATACGCAGTATTTT	CASSLASGTSGGTDTQYF
TRBV30	-	TRBD2	TRBJ2-7	TGTGCCTGGAGTGTAGTAGGTGGGATCTGGGGAGGGTACGAGCAGTACTTC	CAWSVVGGIWGGYEQYF
TRBV2	-	-	TRBJ2-1	TGTGCCAGCAGTGAAGCCCGGACAGTTAACAATGAGCAGTTCTTC	CASSEARTVNNEQFF
TRBV11-1	-	-	TRBJ2-1	TGTGCCAGCAGCTTACGTCGGGGTAGAACCTACAATGAGCAGTTCTTC	CASSLRRGRTYNEQFF
TRBV29-1	-	TRBD2	TRBJ2-1	TGCAGCGTTGAAGTCGGCCTAGCGGGCTCTAATGAGCAGTTCTTC	CSVEVGLAGSNEQFF
TRBV30	few	-	TRBJ1-5	TGTGCCTGGAGTTCACAGGGAGATCAGCCCCAGCATTTT	CAWSSQGDQPQHF
TRBV5-1	-	-	TRBJ1-3	TGCGCCAGCAGCTTGGCCGGCAGGGCAGCTGGAAACACCATATATTTT	CASSLAGRAAGNTIYF
TRBV6-1	-	-	TRBJ1-5	TGTGCCAGCAGTACAGAAAGGAATCAGCCCCAGCATTTT	CASSTERNQPQHF